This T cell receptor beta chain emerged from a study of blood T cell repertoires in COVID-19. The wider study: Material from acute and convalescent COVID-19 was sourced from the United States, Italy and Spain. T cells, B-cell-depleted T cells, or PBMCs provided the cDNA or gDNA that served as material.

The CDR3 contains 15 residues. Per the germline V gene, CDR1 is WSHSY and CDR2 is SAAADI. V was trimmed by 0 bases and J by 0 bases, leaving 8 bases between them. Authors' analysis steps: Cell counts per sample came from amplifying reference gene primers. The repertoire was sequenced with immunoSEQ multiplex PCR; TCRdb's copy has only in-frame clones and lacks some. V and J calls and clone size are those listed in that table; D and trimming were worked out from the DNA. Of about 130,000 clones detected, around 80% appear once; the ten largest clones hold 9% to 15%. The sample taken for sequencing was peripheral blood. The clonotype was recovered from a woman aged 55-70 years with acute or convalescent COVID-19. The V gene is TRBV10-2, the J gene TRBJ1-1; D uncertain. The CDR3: CASSESRSLNTEAFF. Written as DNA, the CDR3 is TGCGCCAGCAGTGAGTCGAGGTCTTTGAACACTGAAGCTTTCTTT.